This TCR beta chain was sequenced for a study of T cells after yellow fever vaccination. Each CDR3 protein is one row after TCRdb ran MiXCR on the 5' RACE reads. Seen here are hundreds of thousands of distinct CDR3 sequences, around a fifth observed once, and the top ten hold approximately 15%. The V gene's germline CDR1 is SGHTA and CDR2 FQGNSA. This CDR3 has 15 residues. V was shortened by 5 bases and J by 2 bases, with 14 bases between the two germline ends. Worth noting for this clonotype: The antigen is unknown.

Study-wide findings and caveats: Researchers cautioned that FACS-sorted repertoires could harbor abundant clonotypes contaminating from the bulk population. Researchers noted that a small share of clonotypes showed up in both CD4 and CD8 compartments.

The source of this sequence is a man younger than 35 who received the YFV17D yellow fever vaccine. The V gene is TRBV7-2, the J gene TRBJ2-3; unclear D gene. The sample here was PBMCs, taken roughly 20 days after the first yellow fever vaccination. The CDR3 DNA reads TGTGCCAGCAGCATCACGGTTTGGGTCACAGATACGCAGTATTTT. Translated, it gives CASSITVWVTDTQYF.